These T cell receptor beta chains were read from a single sample in a study of T cells in Graves' hyperthyroidism and ophthalmopathy. One entry per CDR3 protein results from TCRdb running MiXCR on the multiplex PCR reads. The table has hundreds of thousands of distinct CDR3 sequences, about 24% seen once; the top ten hold about 10%. The material sequenced was blood. The receptors derive from a woman aged 30 to 39 with Graves' ophthalmopathy. Both conserved end residues are part of each CDR3. Fields, in order: clone size, J gene, V gene, D gene, CDR3 protein, CDR3 DNA. D genes are given only for firm matches. Size tells how often a clone was seen (once, few, many) or the class of an expanded clone, and some rows leave it out.

size: .; J: TRBJ1-3; V: TRBV5-1; D: .; CDR3: CASSLGESGNTIYF; DNA: TGCGCCAGCAGCTTGGGGGAATCTGGAAACACCATATATTTT
size: many; J: TRBJ2-7; V: TRBV7-8; D: .; CDR3: CASRKEADSSYEQYF; DNA: TGTGCCAGCAGGAAAGAGGCCGATAGCTCCTACGAGCAGTACTTC
size: once; J: TRBJ2-5; V: TRBV7-2; D: TRBD2; CDR3: CASSLSRDPGGETQYF; DNA: TGTGCCAGCAGCTTATCCAGAGACCCGGGAGGTGAGACCCAGTACTTC
size: many; J: TRBJ2-3; V: TRBV20-1; D: TRBD2; CDR3: CSAVQAGRDTQYF; DNA: TGCAGTGCTGTCCAAGCGGGGAGAGATACGCAGTATTTT
size: few; J: TRBJ2-3; V: TRBV6-2/TRBV6-3; D: .; CDR3: CASSLRRTDTQYF; DNA: TGTGCCAGCAGTTTGAGGCGCACAGATACGCAGTATTTT
size: .; J: TRBJ2-7; V: TRBV6-2/TRBV6-3; D: .; CDR3: CVSSYGLHRSEQYF; DNA: TGTGTCAGCAGTTACGGGCTACACCGAAGCGAGCAGTACTTC
size: .; J: TRBJ1-1; V: TRBV18; D: TRBD1; CDR3: CASSLNFMTGPDTEAFF; DNA: TGTGCCAGCTCACTCAACTTTATGACAGGGCCTGACACTGAAGCTTTCTTT
size: .; J: TRBJ1-1; V: TRBV19; D: TRBD1; CDR3: CASSPLPGQGNTEAFF; DNA: TGTGCCAGTAGTCCATTACCGGGACAGGGAAACACTGAAGCTTTCTTT
size: .; J: TRBJ1-6; V: TRBV7-2; D: .; CDR3: CASSPDGGSNSPLHF; DNA: TGTGCCAGCAGCCCCGATGGGGGGAGCAATTCACCCCTCCACTTT
size: many; J: TRBJ1-2; V: TRBV9; D: .; CDR3: CASSVVAEGYTF; DNA: TGTGCCAGCAGCGTAGTTGCCGAAGGCTACACCTTC
size: many; J: TRBJ2-5; V: TRBV27; D: .; CDR3: CASSLRRDQETQYF; DNA: TGTGCCAGCAGTTTAAGACGGGACCAAGAGACCCAGTACTTC
size: .; J: TRBJ1-5; V: TRBV27; D: TRBD1; CDR3: CASRPRTGAVNQPQHF; DNA: TGTGCCAGCAGACCCCGGACAGGGGCCGTGAATCAGCCCCAGCATTTT
size: many; J: TRBJ2-4; V: TRBV6-2/TRBV6-3; D: TRBD2; CDR3: CASSTGTSGIGKNIKYF; DNA: TGTGCCAGCAGCACCGGGACTAGCGGCATTGGCAAAAACATTAAGTACTTC
size: .; J: TRBJ2-7; V: TRBV6-2/TRBV6-3; D: TRBD1; CDR3: CASSSPSGTGVYEQYF; DNA: TGTGCCAGCAGTTCCCCCTCCGGGACAGGGGTGTACGAGCAGTACTTC
size: many; J: TRBJ2-5; V: TRBV5-1; D: .; CDR3: CASGTGGDRETQYF; DNA: TGCGCCAGCGGAACCGGAGGAGACAGGGAGACCCAGTACTTC
size: many; J: TRBJ2-2; V: TRBV12-3/TRBV12-4; D: .; CDR3: CASSKQGNTGELFF; DNA: TGTGCCAGCAGTAAACAGGGGAACACCGGGGAGCTGTTTTTT
size: many; J: TRBJ2-7; V: TRBV27; D: .; CDR3: CASSLSQGQLYEQYF; DNA: TGTGCCAGCAGTTTAAGTCAGGGGCAACTCTACGAGCAGTACTTC
size: many; J: TRBJ2-7; V: TRBV7-8; D: .; CDR3: CASSLASQGFHF; DNA: TGTGCCAGCAGCTTAGCGTCCCAGGGCTTCCACTTC
size: many; J: TRBJ1-2; V: TRBV20-1; D: TRBD1; CDR3: CSAIQGAGGYTF; DNA: TGCAGTGCTATACAGGGGGCCGGTGGCTACACCTTC
size: .; J: TRBJ1-2; V: TRBV20-1; D: .; CDR3: CSATVQGTNYGYTF; DNA: TGCAGTGCTACTGTGCAGGGAACAAACTATGGCTACACCTTC
size: .; J: TRBJ1-1; V: TRBV12-3/TRBV12-4; D: .; CDR3: CSSSNLVNTEAFF; DNA: TGTTCCAGCAGCAACCTAGTGAACACTGAAGCTTTCTTT
size: many; J: TRBJ2-2; V: TRBV11-1; D: TRBD1; CDR3: CASSRSSGTGRNGELFF; DNA: TGTGCCAGCAGCCGGTCGTCCGGGACAGGCCGAAACGGGGAGCTGTTTTTT
size: .; J: TRBJ1-6; V: TRBV12-3/TRBV12-4; D: .; CDR3: CASRGGARNSPLHF; DNA: TGTGCCAGCAGGGGGGGTGCCCGTAATTCACCCCTCCACTTT
size: many; J: TRBJ2-2; V: TRBV6-2/TRBV6-3; D: TRBD1; CDR3: CASSLRTGDTGELFF; DNA: TGTGCCAGCAGCCTCAGAACAGGGGACACCGGGGAGCTGTTTTTT
size: .; J: TRBJ2-4; V: TRBV20-1; D: .; CDR3: CSAQPGVTKNIQYF; DNA: TGCAGTGCCCAGCCAGGGGTAACCAAAAACATTCAGTACTTC
size: many; J: TRBJ2-5; V: TRBV14; D: TRBD1; CDR3: CASSQRQGAQETQYF; DNA: TGTGCCAGCAGCCAACGACAGGGGGCCCAAGAGACCCAGTACTTC
size: .; J: TRBJ1-5; V: TRBV6-1; D: TRBD1; CDR3: CASRRGQNSNQPQHF; DNA: TGTGCCAGCAGACGGGGACAGAATAGCAATCAGCCCCAGCATTTT
size: many; J: TRBJ1-2; V: TRBV9; D: .; CDR3: CASSVSPANYGYTF; DNA: TGTGCCAGCAGCGTGTCACCAGCTAACTATGGCTACACCTTC
size: few; J: TRBJ1-6; V: TRBV6-2/TRBV6-3; D: TRBD1; CDR3: CASRDREYSPLHF; DNA: TGTGCCAGCAGGGACAGGGAGTATTCACCCCTCCACTTT
size: few; J: TRBJ2-4; V: TRBV5-1; D: .; CDR3: CASSNPGGRNIQYF; DNA: TGCGCCAGCAGTAATCCCGGAGGCCGAAACATTCAGTACTTC
size: .; J: TRBJ2-4; V: TRBV6-1; D: .; CDR3: CASSVNSPRAKNIQYF; DNA: TGTGCCAGCAGTGTAAACAGCCCTAGAGCCAAAAACATTCAGTACTTC
size: .; J: TRBJ1-3; V: TRBV7-2; D: .; CDR3: CASSFFTSSGNTIYF; DNA: TGTGCCAGCAGCTTCTTTACTAGCTCTGGAAACACCATATATTTT
size: many; J: TRBJ2-7; V: TRBV5-1; D: .; CDR3: CASSLASGAYEQYF; DNA: TGTGCCAGCAGCTTGGCCTCTGGGGCATACGAGCAGTACTTC
size: once; J: TRBJ2-5; V: TRBV7-8; D: .; CDR3: CASSLGSQTQYF; DNA: TGTGCCAGCAGCTTAGGGTCACAGACCCAGTACTTC
size: .; J: TRBJ1-1; V: TRBV6-2/TRBV6-3; D: .; CDR3: CASSYRKPNTEAFF; DNA: TGTGCCAGCAGTTATCGGAAACCGAACACTGAAGCTTTCTTT
size: many; J: TRBJ1-1; V: TRBV2; D: .; CDR3: CASSDPGTLNTEAFF; DNA: TGTGCCAGCAGTGACCCCGGGACACTGAACACTGAAGCTTTCTTT
size: many; J: TRBJ1-1; V: TRBV29-1; D: .; CDR3: CSVERGGMNTEAFF; DNA: TGCAGCGTTGAAAGGGGTGGGATGAACACTGAAGCTTTCTTT
size: many; J: TRBJ2-2; V: TRBV28; D: .; CDR3: CASSLIKHAANTGELFF; DNA: TGTGCCAGCAGTTTGATAAAACACGCCGCGAACACCGGGGAGCTGTTTTTT
size: many; J: TRBJ1-5; V: TRBV11-1; D: TRBD1; CDR3: CASSPGQGRGNQPQHF; DNA: TGTGCCAGCAGCCCAGGACAGGGGAGAGGCAATCAGCCCCAGCATTTT
size: .; J: TRBJ1-1; V: TRBV6-2/TRBV6-3; D: .; CDR3: CASIHKGFSEACF; DNA: TGTGCCAGCATTCATAAGGGGTTTTCTGAAGCTTGCTTT
size: many; J: TRBJ2-5; V: TRBV7-2; D: TRBD1; CDR3: CASSTRQGETQYF; DNA: TGTGCCAGCAGCACCCGACAGGGAGAGACCCAGTACTTC
size: many; J: TRBJ2-5; V: TRBV6-5; D: TRBD2; CDR3: CASSLLAHETQYF; DNA: TGTGCCAGCAGTCTACTAGCGCACGAGACCCAGTACTTC
size: .; J: TRBJ2-7; V: TRBV28; D: .; CDR3: CASSLKGFHEQYF; DNA: TGTGCCAGCAGTTTGAAGGGCTTCCACGAGCAGTACTTC
size: few; J: TRBJ2-5; V: TRBV5-1; D: .; CDR3: CASSLGRAGETQYF; DNA: TGCGCCAGCAGCTTGGGCAGGGCTGGAGAGACCCAGTACTTC
size: many; J: TRBJ1-4; V: TRBV27; D: .; CDR3: CASSKIPNTKLFF; DNA: TGTGCCAGTTCGAAAATACCTAATACAAAACTGTTTTTT
size: .; J: TRBJ1-1; V: TRBV19; D: TRBD1; CDR3: CASSRRTGGGEAFF; DNA: TGTGCCAGTAGTCGCAGGACAGGGGGCGGTGAAGCTTTCTTT
size: few; J: TRBJ1-2; V: TRBV19; D: TRBD1; CDR3: CASWDRGLNGYTF; DNA: TGTGCCAGTTGGGACAGGGGGCTTAATGGCTACACCTTC
size: many; J: TRBJ2-7; V: TRBV2; D: TRBD1; CDR3: CASSSRQGVGEQYF; DNA: TGTGCCAGCAGTAGCAGACAGGGTGTAGGCGAGCAGTACTTC
size: .; J: TRBJ1-1; V: TRBV19; D: TRBD1; CDR3: CASTPSPGGTEAFF; DNA: TGTGCCAGTACCCCGTCCCCAGGGGGCACTGAAGCTTTCTTT
size: many; J: TRBJ2-7; V: TRBV9; D: TRBD2; CDR3: CASSVSSGVGEQYF; DNA: TGTGCCAGCAGCGTGTCTAGCGGGGTAGGCGAGCAGTACTTC
size: few; J: TRBJ1-1; V: TRBV19; D: .; CDR3: CASSIPWDRNTEAFF; DNA: TGTGCCAGTAGTATCCCCTGGGACCGCAACACTGAAGCTTTCTTT
size: many; J: TRBJ1-1; V: TRBV5-1; D: .; CDR3: CASKGTRSVTEAFF; DNA: TGCGCCAGCAAGGGGACAAGGTCCGTCACTGAAGCTTTCTTT
size: many; J: TRBJ2-7; V: TRBV5-1; D: TRBD2; CDR3: CASSLDQRGGYEQYF; DNA: TGCGCCAGCAGCTTGGACCAGCGGGGGGGTTACGAGCAGTACTTC
size: many; J: TRBJ1-5; V: TRBV30; D: .; CDR3: CAWTGGGNQPQHF; DNA: TGTGCCTGGACTGGCGGGGGCAATCAGCCCCAGCATTTT
size: many; J: TRBJ1-2; V: TRBV6-1; D: TRBD1; CDR3: CAGRDSNYGYTF; DNA: TGTGCCGGACGGGACAGTAACTATGGCTACACCTTC
size: many; J: TRBJ2-5; V: TRBV29-1; D: TRBD2; CDR3: CSVRVVAGNKETQYF; DNA: TGCAGCGTCCGCGTGGTAGCGGGAAACAAAGAGACCCAGTACTTC
size: many; J: TRBJ1-2; V: TRBV11-2; D: .; CDR3: CASSLEAGRGYTF; DNA: TGTGCCAGCAGCTTAGAGGCAGGGAGGGGCTACACCTTC